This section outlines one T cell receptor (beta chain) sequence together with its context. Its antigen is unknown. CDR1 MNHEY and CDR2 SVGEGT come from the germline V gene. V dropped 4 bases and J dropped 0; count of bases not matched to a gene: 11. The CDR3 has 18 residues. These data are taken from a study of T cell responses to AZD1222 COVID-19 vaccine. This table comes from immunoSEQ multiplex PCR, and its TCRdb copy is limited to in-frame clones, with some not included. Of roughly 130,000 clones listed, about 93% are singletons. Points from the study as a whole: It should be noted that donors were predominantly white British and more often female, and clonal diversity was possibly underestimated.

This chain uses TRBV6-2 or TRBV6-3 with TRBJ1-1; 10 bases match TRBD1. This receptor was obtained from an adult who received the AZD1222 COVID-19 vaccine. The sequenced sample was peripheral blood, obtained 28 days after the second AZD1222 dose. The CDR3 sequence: CASSSRDRGLWMNTEAFF. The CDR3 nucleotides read TGTGCCAGCAGTTCCAGGGACAGGGGACTTTGGATGAACACTGAAGCTTTCTTT.